This passage covers 14 T cell receptor beta chains from one sample sequenced in a study of radiation and T cells in renal cell carcinoma. Some clones are missing from TCRdb's copy, which holds only in-frame ones; the method was immunoSEQ multiplex PCR. The top ten hold 5% to 6% of the sample, which has more than 100,000 clones, around nine tenths seen once. Noted time point: blood 2 weeks post-SBRT. The treatment: 15 Gy SBRT to primary tumor, nephrectomy 4 weeks later. The sample consisted of blood, taken from a patient whose treatment included radiotherapy and nephrectomy. These receptors originate from a woman between 70 and 85 years old with renal cell carcinoma.

This clone was detected a few times. This chain links TRBV5-1 with TRBJ1-2; the D is unclear. The CDR3 totals 14 residues. The germline V gene encodes CDR1 SGHRS and CDR2 YFSETQ. The V and J ends lost 4 bases and 6 bases respectively, with 16 bases between them. DNA for the CDR3: TGCGCCAGCAGCCTTGCAAACACTGAGCATGGCTACACCTTC. Protein sequence: CASSLANTEHGYTF. The variable domain in full, completed from reference TRBV5-1 and TRBJ1-2, reads KAGVTQTPRYLIKTRGQQVTLSCSPISGHRSVSWYQQTPGQGLQFLFEYFSETQRNKGNFPGRFSGRQFSNSRSEMNVSTLELGDSALYLCASSLANTEHGYTFGSGTRLTVV.

The chain links TRBV5-1 to TRBJ1-3; TRBD1 is a possible D gene (5 bases). This CDR3 is 15 amino acids long. CDR1 is SGHRS and CDR2 is YFSETQ in the germline V gene. Trimming cost V 5 bases and J 1 base, with 13 bases left between them. The CDR3 region has the DNA TGCGCCAGCAGGCCCCCCGGGGGATCTGGAAACACCATATATTTT. Residues: CASRPPGGSGNTIYF.

The chain recombines TRBV5-1 with TRBJ2-3; no definite D call. The CDR3 has 15 residues. CDR1 SGHRS and CDR2 YFSETQ come from the germline V gene. Between the trimmed V and J ends, which lost 1 base and 2 bases, there was a span of 11 bases. The CDR3 DNA sequence: TGCGCCAGCAGCTTGAGTAATCTTTACACAGATACGCAGTATTTT. Its translation: CASSLSNLYTDTQYF. Supplemented by reference TRBV5-1 and TRBJ2-3, the full variable domain reads KAGVTQTPRYLIKTRGQQVTLSCSPISGHRSVSWYQQTPGQGLQFLFEYFSETQRNKGNFPGRFSGRQFSNSRSEMNVSTLELGDSALYLCASSLSNLYTDTQYFGPGTRLTVL.

The J gene is TRBJ1-4, the V gene TRBV5-4, with 7 bases aligning to TRBD1. The germline gives CDR1 SGHNT, CDR2 YYREEE (reference sequence). The CDR3 runs 14 residues. The ends lost 6 bases at V and 5 bases at J; junction bases unmatched: 7. This CDR3 reads CASNRQGWNEKLFF. The CDR3 coding sequence is TGTGCCAGCAACAGACAGGGTTGGAATGAAAAACTGTTTTTT.

Regarding this clone: Other DNA variants within this sample encode the same CDR3. The chain recombines TRBV5-1 with TRBJ2-5, with D perhaps TRBD2 (5 bases). V shed 0 bases and J shed 3 bases, with 6 bases lying between them. Germline V gene lookup returns CDR1 SGHRS and CDR2 YFSETQ. The CDR3 contains 13 residues. For the CDR3, the DNA is TGCGCCAGCAGCTTGGCGGGGAAAGAGACCCAGTACTTC. It specifies CASSLAGKETQYF. Filled out from reference TRBV5-1 and TRBJ2-5, the complete variable domain reads KAGVTQTPRYLIKTRGQQVTLSCSPISGHRSVSWYQQTPGQGLQFLFEYFSETQRNKGNFPGRFSGRQFSNSRSEMNVSTLELGDSALYLCASSLAGKETQYFGPGTRLLVL.

The gene calls are TRBV11-3 and TRBJ2-5, with D perhaps matching TRBD2 (5 bases). Germline V gene sequence: CDR1 SGHNT, CDR2 YENEEA. V lost 5 bases and J 4 bases, leaving 11 bases between the germline ends. This CDR3 is built from 13 residues. The CDR3 is CASSRGVGETQYF. The CDR3 coding sequence is TGTGCCAGCAGCCGGGGTGTAGGAGAGACCCAGTACTTC. The whole variable domain, remainder taken from reference TRBV11-3 and TRBJ2-5, is EAGVVQSPRYKIIEKKQPVAFWCNPISGHNTLYWYLQNLGQGPELLIRYENEEAVDDSQLPKDRFSAERLKGVDSTLKIQPAELGDSAVYLCASSRGVGETQYFGPGTRLLVL.

This chain links TRBV19 with TRBJ2-6, with TRBD1 as a possible D gene (5 bases). The germline gives CDR1 LNHDA, CDR2 SQIVND (reference sequence). Trimming stripped 9 bases from V and 0 bases from J, with 12 bases between. The CDR3 contains 15 residues. CDR3 region: CASRNQGSGANVLTF. DNA of the CDR3: TGTGCCAGCCGAAATCAGGGCTCTGGGGCCAACGTCCTGACTTTC.

This clone has a single count. V usage is TRBV1 and J usage is TRBJ2-1; no check of the table's D call, TRBD2, against the DNA was made. TRBV1 is an annotated pseudogene. The CDR3 sequence is 18 residues long. The CDR3 sequence is CTSSPNFTSGGSYNEQFF. For the CDR3, the DNA is TGCACCAGCAGCCCAAACTTCACTAGCGGGGGCTCCTACAATGAGCAGTTCTTC.

The CDR3 DNA reads TGTGCCAGTACCGCACCCGTGGTTAGGGGGAACACTGAAGCTTTCTTT. It yields the protein CASTAPVVRGNTEAFF. This chain joins TRBV19 and TRBJ1-1; D perhaps matches TRBD1 (5 bases). The V and J ends lost 7 bases and 1 base respectively, with 19 bases between them. Germline V gene sequence: CDR1 LNHDA, CDR2 SQIVND (reference sequence). The CDR3 has 16 amino acids.

This rearrangement joins TRBV6-6 to TRBJ2-1; D may be TRBD1 (5 bases). The CDR3 totals 12 residues. In germline, CDR1 is MNHNY, CDR2 SVGAGI (reference sequence). V lost 7 bases to trimming and J lost 6 bases, with 10 bases between them. CDR3 coding DNA: TGTGCCAGCACCCCAACAGGCAATGAGCAGTTCTTC. It encodes CASTPTGNEQFF.

The V gene is TRBV7-8, the J gene TRBJ1-5; D call uncertain. Trimming removed 1 base from V and 5 bases from J, with 6 bases in between. Germline V gene lookup returns CDR1 SGHVS and CDR2 FQNEAQ. The CDR3 runs 13 residues. The CDR3 reads CASSLVWDQPQHF. CDR3 DNA: TGTGCCAGCAGCTTAGTCTGGGATCAGCCCCAGCATTTT.

The V gene is TRBV10-3, the J gene TRBJ2-3, with D tentatively TRBD2 (6 bases). Germline-derived CDR1 and CDR2 are ENHRY and SYGVKD. CDR3 length: 13 residues. Trimming took off 3 bases at V and 3 bases at J, with 7 bases between the two ends. DNA of the CDR3: TGTGCCATCAGTGACGGAGGGACAGATACGCAGTATTTT. It is translated as CAISDGGTDTQYF.

This chain joins TRBV19 and TRBJ1-3; no reliable D call. This CDR3 has 14 amino acids. V was pared by 5 bases and J by 4 bases, with 12 bases between. Looked up from germline, CDR1 is LNHDA and CDR2 is SQIVND (reference sequence). The CDR3, as DNA: TGTGCCAGTAGTCACAGCGGATCGGGAAACACCATATATTTT. Translating gives CASSHSGSGNTIYF. The whole variable domain, remainder taken from reference TRBV19 and TRBJ1-3, is DGGITQSPKYLFRKEGQNVTLSCEQNLNHDAMYWYRQDPGQGLRLIYYSQIVNDFQKGDIAEGYSVSREKKESFPLTVTSAQKNPTAFYLCASSHSGSGNTIYFGEGSWLTVV.

The chain joins TRBV19 to TRBJ2-3; the match to TRBD1 covers 10 bases. Germline V gives CDR1 LNHDA, CDR2 SQIVND (reference sequence). The CDR3 spans 15 residues. V gave up 3 bases and J gave up 4 bases; unmatched junction bases: 4. CDR3: CASSMGDRGADTQYF. The CDR3 DNA reads as TGTGCCAGTAGTATGGGGGACAGGGGCGCAGATACGCAGTATTTT.